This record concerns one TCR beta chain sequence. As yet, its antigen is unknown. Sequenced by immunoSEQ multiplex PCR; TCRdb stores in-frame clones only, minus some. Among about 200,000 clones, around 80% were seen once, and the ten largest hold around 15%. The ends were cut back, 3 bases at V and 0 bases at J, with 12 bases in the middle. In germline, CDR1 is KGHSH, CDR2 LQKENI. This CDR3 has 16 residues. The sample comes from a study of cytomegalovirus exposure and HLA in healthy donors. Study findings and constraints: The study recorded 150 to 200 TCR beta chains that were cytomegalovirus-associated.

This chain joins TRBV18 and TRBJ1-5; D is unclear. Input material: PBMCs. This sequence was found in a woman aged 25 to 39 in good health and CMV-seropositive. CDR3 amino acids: CASSPSVAHSNQPQHF. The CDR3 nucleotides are TGTGCCAGCTCACCGTCGGTCGCCCATAGCAATCAGCCCCAGCATTTT.